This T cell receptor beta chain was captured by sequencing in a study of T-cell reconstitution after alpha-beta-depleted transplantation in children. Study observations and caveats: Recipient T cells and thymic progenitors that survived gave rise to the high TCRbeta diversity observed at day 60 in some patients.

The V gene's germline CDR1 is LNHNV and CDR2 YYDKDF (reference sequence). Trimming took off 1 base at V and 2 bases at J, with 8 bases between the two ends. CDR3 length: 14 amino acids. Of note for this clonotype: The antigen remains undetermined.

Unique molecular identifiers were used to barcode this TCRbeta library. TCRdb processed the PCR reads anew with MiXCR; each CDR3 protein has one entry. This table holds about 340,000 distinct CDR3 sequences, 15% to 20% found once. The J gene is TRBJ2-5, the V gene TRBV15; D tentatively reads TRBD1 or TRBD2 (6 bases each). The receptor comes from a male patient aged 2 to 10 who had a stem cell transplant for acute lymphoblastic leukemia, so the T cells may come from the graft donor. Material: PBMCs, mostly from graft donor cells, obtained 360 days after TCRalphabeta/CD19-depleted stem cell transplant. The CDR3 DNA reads TGTGCCACCAGCAGAGTAGGGGGGCAAGAGACCCAGTACTTC. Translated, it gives CATSRVGGQETQYF.